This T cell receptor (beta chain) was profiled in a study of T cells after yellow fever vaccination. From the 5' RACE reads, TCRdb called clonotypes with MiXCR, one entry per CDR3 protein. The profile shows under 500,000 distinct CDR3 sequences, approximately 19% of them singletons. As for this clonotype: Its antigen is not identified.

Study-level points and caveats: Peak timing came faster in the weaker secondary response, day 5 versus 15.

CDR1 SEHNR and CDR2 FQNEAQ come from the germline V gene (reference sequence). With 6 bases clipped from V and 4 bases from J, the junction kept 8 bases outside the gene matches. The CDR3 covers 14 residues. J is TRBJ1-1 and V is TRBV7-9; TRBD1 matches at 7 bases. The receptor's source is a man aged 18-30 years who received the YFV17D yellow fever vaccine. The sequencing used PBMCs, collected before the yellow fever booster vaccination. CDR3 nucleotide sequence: TGTGCCAGCAGACCCAGGGGGTTGGTCACTGAAGCTTTCTTT. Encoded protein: CASRPRGLVTEAFF.